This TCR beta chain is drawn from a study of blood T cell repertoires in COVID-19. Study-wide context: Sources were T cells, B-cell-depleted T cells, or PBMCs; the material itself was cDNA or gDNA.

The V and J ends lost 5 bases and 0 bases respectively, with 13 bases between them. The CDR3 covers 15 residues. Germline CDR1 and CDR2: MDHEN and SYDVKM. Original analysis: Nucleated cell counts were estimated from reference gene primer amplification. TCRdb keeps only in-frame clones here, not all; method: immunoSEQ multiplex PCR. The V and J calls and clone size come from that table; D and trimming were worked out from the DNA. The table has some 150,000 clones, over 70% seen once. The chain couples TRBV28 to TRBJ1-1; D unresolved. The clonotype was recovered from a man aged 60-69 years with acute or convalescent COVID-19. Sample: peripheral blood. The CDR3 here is CASSPLRRMNTEAFF. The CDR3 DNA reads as TGTGCCAGCAGTCCTTTGCGGCGGATGAACACTGAAGCTTTCTTT. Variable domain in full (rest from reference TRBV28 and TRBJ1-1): DVKVTQSSRYLVKRTGEKVFLECVQDMDHENMFWYRQDPGLGLRLIYFSYDVKMKEKGDIPEGYSVSREKKERFSLILESASTNQTSMYLCASSPLRRMNTEAFFGQGTRLTVV.